Given below is one T cell receptor (beta chain) in context. These data belong to a study of beta chain features in type 1 diabetes. This CDR3 region has 18 residues. CD4+ cells of the naive, central memory, regulatory and stem cell-like memory types were sorted via CD45RO/CCR7/CD25/CD127/CD95/CD27. The isolated RNA, all of it, was reverse transcribed, so expressed TCRB transcripts were what got sequenced. Sequenced by immunoSEQ multiplex PCR; TCRdb stores in-frame clones only, minus some. The table shows about 44,000 clones, with approximately 56% occurring only once. The V and J genes are TRBV12-2 and TRBJ2-1; the D call TRBD2 from the table was never checked on the DNA. TRBV12-2 is designated a pseudogene. The sequencing sample was made of Tregs from blood. The receptor's source is a woman under 30 in good health. The CDR3 loop reads CASRYRAGTGTWHNEQFF. CDR3 DNA: TGTGCAAGTCGCTACCGGGCCGGTACCGGGACTTGGCACAATGAGCAGTTCTTC.